This T cell receptor beta chain is drawn from a study of control samples from healthy donors and cancer patients. V shed 2 bases and J shed 7 bases, with 14 bases lying between them. The CDR3 runs to 15 residues. Germline lookup yields CDR1 SGHVS and CDR2 FQNEAQ. Data came from immunoSEQ multiplex PCR; TCRdb stores just in-frame clones and leaves some out. This table holds roughly 130,000 clones, 85% to 95% found once. The chain employs TRBV7-8 and TRBJ2-2; D perhaps matches TRBD1 (6 bases). This receptor was taken from a man aged 50 to 60 with head and neck cancer. Sequenced: PBMCs. As DNA, the CDR3 is TGTGCCAGCAGCTTAAGGGGGTATGGAGGCGGGGAGCTGTTTTTT. It specifies CASSLRGYGGGELFF. Full variable domain (rest looked up from reference TRBV7-8 and TRBJ2-2): GAGVSQSPRYKVAKRGQDVALRCDPISGHVSLFWYQQALGQGPEFLTYFQNEAQLDKSGLPSDRFFAERPEGSVSTLKIQRTQQEDSAVYLCASSLRGYGGGELFFGEGSRLTVL.